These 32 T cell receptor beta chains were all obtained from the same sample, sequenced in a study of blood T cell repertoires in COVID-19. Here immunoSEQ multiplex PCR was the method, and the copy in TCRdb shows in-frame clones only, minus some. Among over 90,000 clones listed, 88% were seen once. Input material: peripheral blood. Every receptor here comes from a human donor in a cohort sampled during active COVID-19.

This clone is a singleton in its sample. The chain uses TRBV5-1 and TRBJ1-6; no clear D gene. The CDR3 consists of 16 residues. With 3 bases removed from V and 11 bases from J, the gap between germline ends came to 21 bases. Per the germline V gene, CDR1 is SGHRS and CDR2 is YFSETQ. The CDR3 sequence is CASSSAVGGRVTPLHF. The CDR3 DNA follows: TGCGCCAGCAGCTCCGCGGTGGGAGGGCGGGTGACACCCCTCCACTTT.

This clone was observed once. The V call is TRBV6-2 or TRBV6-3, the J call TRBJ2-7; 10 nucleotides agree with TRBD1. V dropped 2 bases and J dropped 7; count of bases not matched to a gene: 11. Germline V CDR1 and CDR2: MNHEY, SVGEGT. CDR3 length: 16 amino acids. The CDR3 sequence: CASSYPPGQGPPEQYF. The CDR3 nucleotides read TGTGCCAGCAGTTACCCTCCGGGACAGGGGCCACCAGAGCAGTACTTC.

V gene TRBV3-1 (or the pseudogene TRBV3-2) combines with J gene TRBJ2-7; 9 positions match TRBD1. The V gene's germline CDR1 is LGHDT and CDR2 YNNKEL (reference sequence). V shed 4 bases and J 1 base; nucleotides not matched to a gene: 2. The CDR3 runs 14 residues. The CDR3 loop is CASSRGQGSYEQYF. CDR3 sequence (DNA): TGTGCCAGCAGCCGAGGACAGGGGTCCTACGAGCAGTACTTC.

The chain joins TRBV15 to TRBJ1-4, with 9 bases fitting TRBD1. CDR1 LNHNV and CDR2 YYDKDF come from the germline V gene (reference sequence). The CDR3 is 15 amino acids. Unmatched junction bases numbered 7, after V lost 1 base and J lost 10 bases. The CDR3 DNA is TGTGCCACCAGCAGAGTACGGACAGGGGTTGCAAAACTGTTTTTT. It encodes CATSRVRTGVAKLFF.

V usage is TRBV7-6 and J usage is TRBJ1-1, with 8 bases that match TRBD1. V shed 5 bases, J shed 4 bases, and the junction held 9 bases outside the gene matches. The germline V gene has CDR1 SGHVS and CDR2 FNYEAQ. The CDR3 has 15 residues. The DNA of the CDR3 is TGTGCCAGCAGCCTCTTACAGGGGGTGAGCACTGAAGCTTTCTTT. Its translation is CASSLLQGVSTEAFF.

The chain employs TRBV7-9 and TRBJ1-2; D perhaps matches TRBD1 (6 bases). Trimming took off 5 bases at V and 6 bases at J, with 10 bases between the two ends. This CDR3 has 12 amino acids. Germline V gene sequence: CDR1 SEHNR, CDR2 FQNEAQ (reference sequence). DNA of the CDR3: TGTGCCAGCAGCAAACAGGGAAATGGCTACACCTTC. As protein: CASSKQGNGYTF.

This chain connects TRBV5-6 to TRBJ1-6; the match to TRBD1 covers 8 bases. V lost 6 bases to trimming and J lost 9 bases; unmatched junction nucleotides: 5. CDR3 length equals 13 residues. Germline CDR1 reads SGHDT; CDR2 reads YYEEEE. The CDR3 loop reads CASMDRVGSPLHF. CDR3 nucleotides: TGTGCCAGCATGGACAGGGTAGGTTCACCCCTCCACTTT.

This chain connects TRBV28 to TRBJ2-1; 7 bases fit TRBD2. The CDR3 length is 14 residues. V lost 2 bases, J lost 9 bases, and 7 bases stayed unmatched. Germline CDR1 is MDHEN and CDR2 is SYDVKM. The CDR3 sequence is CASSLVGGVIEQFF. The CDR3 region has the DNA TGTGCCAGCAGTTTAGTGGGAGGGGTGATTGAGCAGTTCTTC.

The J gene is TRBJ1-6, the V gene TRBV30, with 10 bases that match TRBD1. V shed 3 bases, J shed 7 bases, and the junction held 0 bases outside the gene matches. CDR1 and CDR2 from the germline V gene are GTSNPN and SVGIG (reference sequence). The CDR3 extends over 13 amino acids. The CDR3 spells CAWRGQGNSPLHF. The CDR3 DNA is TGTGCCTGGAGGGGACAGGGGAATTCACCCCTCCACTTT.

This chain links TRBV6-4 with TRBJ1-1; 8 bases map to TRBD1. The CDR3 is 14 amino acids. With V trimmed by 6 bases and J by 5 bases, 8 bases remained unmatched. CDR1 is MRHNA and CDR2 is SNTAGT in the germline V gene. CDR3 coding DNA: TGTGCCAGCAGGGAAGACAGGGGAGGAACTGAAGCTTTCTTT. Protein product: CASREDRGGTEAFF.

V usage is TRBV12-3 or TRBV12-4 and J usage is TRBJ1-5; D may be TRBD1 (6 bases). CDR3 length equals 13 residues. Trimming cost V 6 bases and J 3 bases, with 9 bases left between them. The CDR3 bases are TGTGCCAGCAGCGGACAGACCAATCAGCCCCAGCATTTT. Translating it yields CASSGQTNQPQHF.

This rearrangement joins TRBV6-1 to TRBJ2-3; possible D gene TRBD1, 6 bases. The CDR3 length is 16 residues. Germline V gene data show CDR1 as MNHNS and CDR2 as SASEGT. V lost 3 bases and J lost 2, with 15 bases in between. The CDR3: CASSDPYRVSTDTQYF. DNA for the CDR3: TGTGCCAGCAGTGATCCCTACAGGGTTTCCACAGATACGCAGTATTTT.

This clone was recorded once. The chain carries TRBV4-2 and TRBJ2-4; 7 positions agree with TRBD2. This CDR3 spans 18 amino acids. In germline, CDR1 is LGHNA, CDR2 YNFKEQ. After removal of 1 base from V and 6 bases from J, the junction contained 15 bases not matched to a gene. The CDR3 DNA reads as TGTGCCAGCAGCCAAGTGGAACGCGGGAGAAGAGAGGGAAACATTCAGTACTTC. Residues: CASSQVERGRREGNIQYF.

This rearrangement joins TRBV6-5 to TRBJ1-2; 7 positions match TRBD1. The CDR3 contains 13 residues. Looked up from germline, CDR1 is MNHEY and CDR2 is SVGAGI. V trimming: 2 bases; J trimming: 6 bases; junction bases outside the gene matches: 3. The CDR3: CASSYTGTDGYTF. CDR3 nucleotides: TGTGCCAGCAGTTACACCGGGACAGATGGCTACACCTTC.

CDR3 bases: TGTGCCAGTAGTATGCCACTCCGGGACAGGGGGCGAGGGAACTATGGCTACACCTTC. It is translated as CASSMPLRDRGRGNYGYTF. The chain uses TRBV19 and TRBJ1-2, with TRBD1 matching over 12 bases. Germline V gene data show CDR1 as LNHDA and CDR2 as SQIVND (reference sequence). V shed 3 bases, J shed 2 bases, and the junction held 13 bases outside the gene matches. CDR3 size: 19 residues. Full variable domain (rest looked up from reference TRBV19 and TRBJ1-2): DGGITQSPKYLFRKEGQNVTLSCEQNLNHDAMYWYRQDPGQGLRLIYYSQIVNDFQKGDIAEGYSVSREKKESFPLTVTSAQKNPTAFYLCASSMPLRDRGRGNYGYTFGSGTRLTVV.

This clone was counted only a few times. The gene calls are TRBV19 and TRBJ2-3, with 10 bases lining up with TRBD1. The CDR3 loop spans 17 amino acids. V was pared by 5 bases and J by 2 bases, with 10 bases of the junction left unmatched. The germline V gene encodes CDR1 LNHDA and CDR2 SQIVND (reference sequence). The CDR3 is CASSGEDRGFFTDTQYF. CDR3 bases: TGTGCCAGTAGTGGGGAGGACAGGGGGTTTTTCACAGATACGCAGTATTTT.

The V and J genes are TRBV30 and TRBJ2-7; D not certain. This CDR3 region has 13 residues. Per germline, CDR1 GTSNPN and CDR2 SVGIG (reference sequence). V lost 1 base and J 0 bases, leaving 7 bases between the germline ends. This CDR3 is CAWSAFLSYEQYF. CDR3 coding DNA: TGTGCCTGGAGTGCTTTCCTCTCCTACGAGCAGTACTTC.

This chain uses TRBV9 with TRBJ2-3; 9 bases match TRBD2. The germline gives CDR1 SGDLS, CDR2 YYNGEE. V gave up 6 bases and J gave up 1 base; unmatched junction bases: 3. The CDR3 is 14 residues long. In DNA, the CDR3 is TGTGCCAGCACGACTAGCGGAGGCACAGATACGCAGTATTTT. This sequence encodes CASTTSGGTDTQYF.

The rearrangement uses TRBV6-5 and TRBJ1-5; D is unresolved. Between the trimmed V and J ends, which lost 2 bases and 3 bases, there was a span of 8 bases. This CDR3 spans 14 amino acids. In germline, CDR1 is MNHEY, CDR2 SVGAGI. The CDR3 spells CASSYGQFNQPQHF. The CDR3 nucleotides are TGTGCCAGCAGTTACGGCCAGTTCAATCAGCCCCAGCATTTT.

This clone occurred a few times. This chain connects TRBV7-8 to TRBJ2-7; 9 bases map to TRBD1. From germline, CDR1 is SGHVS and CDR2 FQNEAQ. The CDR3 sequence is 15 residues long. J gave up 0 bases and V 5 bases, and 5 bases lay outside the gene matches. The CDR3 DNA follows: TGTGCCAGCAGCACCCGGGACAGGGACTCCTACGAGCAGTACTTC. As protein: CASSTRDRDSYEQYF.

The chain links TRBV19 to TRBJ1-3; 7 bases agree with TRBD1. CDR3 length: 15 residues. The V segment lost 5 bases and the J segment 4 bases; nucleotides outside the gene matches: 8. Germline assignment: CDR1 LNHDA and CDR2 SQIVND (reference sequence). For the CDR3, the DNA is TGTGCCAGTAGTCCTAGGGGACAGCTCGGAAACACCATATATTTT. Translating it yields CASSPRGQLGNTIYF. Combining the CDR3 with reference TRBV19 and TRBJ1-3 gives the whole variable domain DGGITQSPKYLFRKEGQNVTLSCEQNLNHDAMYWYRQDPGQGLRLIYYSQIVNDFQKGDIAEGYSVSREKKESFPLTVTSAQKNPTAFYLCASSPRGQLGNTIYFGEGSWLTVV.

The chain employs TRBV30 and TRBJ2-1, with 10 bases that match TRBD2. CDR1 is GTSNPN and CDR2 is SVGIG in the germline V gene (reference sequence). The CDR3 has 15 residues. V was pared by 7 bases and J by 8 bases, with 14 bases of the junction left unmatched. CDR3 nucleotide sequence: TGTGCCTCTGCACCTAGCGGGGGATGGAACGATGAGCAGTTCTTC. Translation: CASAPSGGWNDEQFF.

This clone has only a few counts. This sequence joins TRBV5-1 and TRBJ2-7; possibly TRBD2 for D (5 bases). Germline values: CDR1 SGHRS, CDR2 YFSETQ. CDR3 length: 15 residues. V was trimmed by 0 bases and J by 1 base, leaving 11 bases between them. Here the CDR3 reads CASSLGARDSYEQYF. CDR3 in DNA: TGCGCCAGCAGCTTGGGGGCACGGGATTCCTACGAGCAGTACTTC.

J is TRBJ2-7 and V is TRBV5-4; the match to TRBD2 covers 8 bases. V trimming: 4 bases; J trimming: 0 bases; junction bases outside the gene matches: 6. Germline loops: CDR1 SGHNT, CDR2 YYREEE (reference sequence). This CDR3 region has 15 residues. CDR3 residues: CASSLSGITSYEQYF. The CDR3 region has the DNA TGTGCCAGCAGCCTTAGCGGGATTACCTCCTACGAGCAGTACTTC. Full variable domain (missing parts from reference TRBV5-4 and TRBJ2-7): ETGVTQSPTHLIKTRGQQVTLRCSSQSGHNTVSWYQQALGQGPQFIFQYYREEENGRGNFPPRFSGLQFPNYSSELNVNALELDDSALYLCASSLSGITSYEQYFGPGTRLTVT.

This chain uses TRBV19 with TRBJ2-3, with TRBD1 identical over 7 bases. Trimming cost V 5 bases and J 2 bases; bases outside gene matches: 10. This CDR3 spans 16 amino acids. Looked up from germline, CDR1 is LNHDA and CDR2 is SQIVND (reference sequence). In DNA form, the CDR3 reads TGTGCCAGTAGTGCCCAGGGACAGACATACACAGATACGCAGTATTTT. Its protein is CASSAQGQTYTDTQYF.

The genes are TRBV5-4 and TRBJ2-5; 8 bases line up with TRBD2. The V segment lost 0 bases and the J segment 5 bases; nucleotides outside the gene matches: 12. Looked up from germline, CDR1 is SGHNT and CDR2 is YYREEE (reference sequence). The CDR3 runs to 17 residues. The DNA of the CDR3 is TGTGCCAGCAGCTTGGGATTTCTGCGGGAGGTGGGGGAGACCCAGTACTTC. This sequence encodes CASSLGFLREVGETQYF.

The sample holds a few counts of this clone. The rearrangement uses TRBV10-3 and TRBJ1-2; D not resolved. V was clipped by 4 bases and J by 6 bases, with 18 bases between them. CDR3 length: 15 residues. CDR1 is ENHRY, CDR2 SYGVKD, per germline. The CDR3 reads CAISGGLLLGDGYTF. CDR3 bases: TGTGCCATCAGTGGCGGACTTCTCCTGGGCGATGGCTACACCTTC.

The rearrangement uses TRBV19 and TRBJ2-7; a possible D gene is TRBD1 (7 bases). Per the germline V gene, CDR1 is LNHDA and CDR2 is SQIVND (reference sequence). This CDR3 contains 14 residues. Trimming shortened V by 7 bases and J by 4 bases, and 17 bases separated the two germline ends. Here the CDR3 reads CASKGGTDSYEQYF. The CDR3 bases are TGTGCCAGTAAAGGGGGGACAGATTCTTACGAGCAGTACTTC.

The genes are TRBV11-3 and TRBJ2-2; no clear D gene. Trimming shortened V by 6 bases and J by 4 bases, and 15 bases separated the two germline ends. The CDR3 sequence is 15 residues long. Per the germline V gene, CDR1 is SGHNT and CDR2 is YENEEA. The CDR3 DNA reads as TGTGCCAGCAGAGCCAGTCCCCCGGGCACCGGGGAGCTGTTTTTT. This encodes CASRASPPGTGELFF.

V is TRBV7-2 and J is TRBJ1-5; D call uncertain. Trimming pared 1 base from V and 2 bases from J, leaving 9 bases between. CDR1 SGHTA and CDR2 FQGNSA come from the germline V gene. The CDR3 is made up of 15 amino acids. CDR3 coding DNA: TGTGCCAGCAGCTTAGACGGGAGTGGCAATCAGCCCCAGCATTTT. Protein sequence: CASSLDGSGNQPQHF.

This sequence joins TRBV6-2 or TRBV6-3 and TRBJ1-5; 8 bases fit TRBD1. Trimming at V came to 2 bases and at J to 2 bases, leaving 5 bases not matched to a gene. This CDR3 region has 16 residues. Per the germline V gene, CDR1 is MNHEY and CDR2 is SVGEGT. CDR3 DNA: TGTGCCAGCAGTTACGACAGGGGACGGGGCAATCAGCCCCAGCATTTT. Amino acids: CASSYDRGRGNQPQHF.

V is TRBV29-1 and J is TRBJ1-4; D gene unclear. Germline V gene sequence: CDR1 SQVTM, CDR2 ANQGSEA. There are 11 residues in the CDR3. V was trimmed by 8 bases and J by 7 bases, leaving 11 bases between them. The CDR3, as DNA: TGCAGCTCTTGGTCCGGTGAAAAACTGTTTTTT. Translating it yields CSSWSGEKLFF.